Each of the 30 T cell receptor beta chains below was sequenced from the same sample in a study of beta chain features in type 1 diabetes. Expressed TCRB transcripts were sequenced because the isolated RNA had all been reverse transcribed beforehand. The repertoire was sequenced with immunoSEQ multiplex PCR; TCRdb's copy has only in-frame clones and lacks some. Of 350,000 to 400,000 clones in the sample, around 15% were seen once. Sequencing input: naive CD4+ T cells from blood. The receptor set was obtained from a woman between 18 and 29 years old in good health.

CDR3 loop: CASRSATAGGEQFF. The CDR3 nucleotides read TGTGCCAGCAGGTCGGCGACGGCGGGGGGTGAGCAGTTCTTC. The J gene is TRBJ2-1, the V gene TRBV28; 8 nucleotides align to TRBD2. Germline trimming cut 6 bases from V and 9 bases from J; bases unmatched to any gene: 10. This CDR3 comprises 14 residues. The V gene's germline CDR1 is MDHEN and CDR2 SYDVKM.

This clone showed up just a few times. J is TRBJ2-5 and V is TRBV20-1; D call uncertain. The length of the CDR3 is 11 residues. Germline values: CDR1 DFQATT, CDR2 SNEGSKA (reference sequence). V dropped 6 bases and J dropped 5 bases, with 10 bases sitting between them. The CDR3 spells CSAPLRETQYF. The CDR3 DNA reads as TGCAGTGCCCCCCTGCGGGAGACCCAGTACTTC.

There are a few counts of this clone. The V and J genes are TRBV30 and TRBJ2-2; TRBD1 aligns across 8 bases. Looked up from germline, CDR1 is GTSNPN and CDR2 is SVGIG (reference sequence). The CDR3 extends over 15 amino acids. The ends lost 3 bases at V and 8 bases at J; junction bases unmatched: 11. DNA for the CDR3: TGTGCCTGGAGAGGACAGGGTGGAGGGAAGGGGGAGCTGTTTTTT. Its protein product is CAWRGQGGGKGELFF.

This clone was recorded a few times. This chain links TRBV14 with TRBJ1-2; 8 bases are a match to TRBD1. The CDR3 sequence is 14 residues long. V trimming: 3 bases; J trimming: 7 bases; junction bases outside the gene matches: 7. Germline loops: CDR1 SGHDN, CDR2 FVKESK. The CDR3 DNA sequence: TGTGCCAGCAGCCAGGCCCAGGGGGCCGGTGGCTACACCTTC. This codes for CASSQAQGAGGYTF.

In its sample, this clone was seen a few times. The genes are TRBV7-9 and TRBJ2-7; TRBD2 agrees at 9 bases. V lost 1 base to trimming and J lost 2 bases; unmatched junction nucleotides: 3. This CDR3 has 15 residues. CDR1 is SEHNR, CDR2 FQNEAQ, per germline (reference sequence). This CDR3 is CASSLGLAGAYEQYF. CDR3 DNA: TGTGCCAGCAGCTTAGGTTTAGCGGGAGCCTACGAGCAGTACTTC.

The gene calls are TRBV27 and TRBJ1-1; D possibly corresponds to TRBD1 (5 bases). The CDR3 is made up of 13 amino acids. The V end lost 8 bases, the J end lost 0 bases, and 10 bases lay between the germline ends. Germline V gene lookup returns CDR1 MNHEY and CDR2 SMNVEV (reference sequence). The CDR3 DNA sequence: TGTGCCAGCGGCAGGGTCTTGAACACTGAAGCTTTCTTT. Protein product: CASGRVLNTEAFF.

This clone was seen more than once but under ten times. The genes are TRBV6-6 and TRBJ1-2; D is unclear. Germline CDR1 is MNHNY and CDR2 is SVGAGI (reference sequence). The CDR3 extends over 14 amino acids. V was clipped by 2 bases and J by 0 bases, with 7 bases between them. This CDR3 is CASSYAGPNYGYTF. The CDR3 DNA is TGTGCCAGCAGTTACGCAGGTCCTAACTATGGCTACACCTTC.

This chain uses TRBV6-6 with TRBJ2-1; 10 bases agree with TRBD1. The CDR3 length is 14 residues. Germline V lookup: CDR1 MNHNY, CDR2 SVGAGI (reference sequence). J gave up 9 bases and V 7 bases, and 9 bases lay outside the gene matches. CDR3 sequence reads: CASTIRDRGGEQFF. CDR3 nucleotide sequence: TGTGCCAGCACTATTAGGGACAGGGGCGGTGAGCAGTTCTTC.

This clone appeared a few times. The chain joins TRBV2 to TRBJ2-3, with a possible D match to TRBD2 (5 bases). The CDR3 runs 15 residues. Germline CDR1 reads SNHLY; CDR2 reads FYNNEI. The V end was cut by 8 bases, the J end by 1 base, with 16 bases between. The DNA for the CDR3 is TGTGCCAGCCGGACTGGCGAGATTCGCACAGATACGCAGTATTTT. Translating gives CASRTGEIRTDTQYF.

This clone was picked up a small number of times. CDR3 in DNA: TGCGCCAGCAGCTCCGCTACCGAGCAGTACTTC. Its translation: CASSSATEQYF. The J gene is TRBJ2-7, the V gene TRBV5-1; D remains ambiguous. V was clipped by 3 bases and J by 6 bases, with 7 bases between them. CDR3 length: 11 amino acids. CDR1 SGHRS and CDR2 YFSETQ come from the germline V gene.

This clone was seen a few times. The chain links TRBV30 to TRBJ1-5; no clear D gene. Germline values: CDR1 GTSNPN, CDR2 SVGIG (reference sequence). V lost 0 bases and J lost 5, with 14 bases in between. This CDR3 has 15 residues. Here the CDR3 reads CAWSVYDRGDQPQHF. The DNA of the CDR3 is TGTGCCTGGAGTGTATATGACCGAGGTGATCAGCCCCAGCATTTT.

V and J are TRBV29-1 and TRBJ1-2, with D possibly being TRBD1 (5 bases). The CDR3 spans 13 residues. V was cut by 2 bases and J by 4 bases, with 11 bases left in between. Germline assignment: CDR1 SQVTM and CDR2 ANQGSEA. The CDR3 DNA reads TGCAGCGTTGAACTCGGGGGGGGCTATGGCTACACCTTC. Residues: CSVELGGGYGYTF.

The chain links TRBV29-1 to TRBJ1-2, with D uncertain. The CDR3 contains 13 residues. Germline values: CDR1 SQVTM, CDR2 ANQGSEA. Between the trimmed V and J ends, which lost 1 base and 8 bases, there was a span of 14 bases. The CDR3 loop is CSVEGLGPQGYTF. CDR3 nucleotides: TGCAGCGTTGAAGGACTCGGTCCTCAGGGCTACACCTTC.

This clone was observed a few times. The CDR3 sequence is CASSVAEGVGELFF. The CDR3 coding sequence is TGTGCCAGCAGCGTCGCGGAAGGGGTCGGGGAGCTGTTTTTT. The gene calls are TRBV9 and TRBJ2-2, with a possible D match to TRBD1 (5 bases). The CDR3 is made up of 14 amino acids. Deletions cut 2 bases from V and 7 bases from J, with 12 bases between. CDR1 is SGDLS and CDR2 is YYNGEE in the germline V gene.

This clone was found a few times. This sequence joins TRBV4-3 and TRBJ2-7, with 7 bases identical to TRBD2. Germline V gives CDR1 LGHNA, CDR2 YSLEER. Trimming removed 3 bases from V and 2 bases from J; junction bases left unmatched: 19. The CDR3 is made up of 19 amino acids. The CDR3 DNA sequence: TGCGCCAGCAGCCAGCTCAACGTCCCGGGGGGAAATTCCCCCTACGAGCAGTACTTC. It specifies CASSQLNVPGGNSPYEQYF.

The chain uses TRBV29-1 and TRBJ2-7; possible D gene TRBD2, 7 bases. The CDR3 has 11 amino acids. V lost 1 base and J lost 12, with 13 bases in between. Germline V gene sequence: CDR1 SQVTM, CDR2 ANQGSEA. This CDR3 is CSVEVGGPAYF. DNA of the CDR3: TGCAGCGTTGAAGTGGGGGGGCCAGCGTACTTC.

The chain couples TRBV4-3 to TRBJ1-4, with D perhaps TRBD1 (5 bases). Trimming took 1 base from V and 4 from J, leaving 13 bases between them. This CDR3 has 16 amino acids. CDR1 is LGHNA, CDR2 YSLEER, per germline. The CDR3 region has the DNA TGCGCCAGCAGCCAAGCGGCGGGGCAGGGTAATGAAAAACTGTTTTTT. This gives the protein CASSQAAGQGNEKLFF.

The chain couples TRBV29-1 to TRBJ2-6; D remains unclear. Germline V gene lookup returns CDR1 SQVTM and CDR2 ANQGSEA. The CDR3 covers 17 residues. V lost 1 base, J lost 0 bases, and 13 bases lay in between. CDR3 protein: CSVEGRSLDSGANVLTF. The CDR3 DNA reads TGCAGCGTTGAAGGCAGGTCCTTAGACTCTGGGGCCAACGTCCTGACTTTC.

V and J are TRBV7-2 and TRBJ2-7, with 9 bases fitting TRBD2. The CDR3 has 16 amino acids. CDR1 is SGHTA, CDR2 FQGNSA, per germline. With 3 bases clipped from V and 0 bases from J, the junction kept 6 bases outside the gene matches. The CDR3 loop reads CASSLGTSRSSYEQYF. In DNA form, the CDR3 reads TGTGCCAGCAGCTTGGGGACTAGCAGGAGCTCCTACGAGCAGTACTTC.

This clone was picked up a small number of times. The rearrangement uses TRBV5-1 and TRBJ2-5; 9 positions agree with TRBD1. Trimming removed 3 bases from V and 5 bases from J; junction bases left unmatched: 11. CDR3 length: 16 amino acids. Germline V gene sequence: CDR1 SGHRS, CDR2 YFSETQ. The CDR3, as DNA: TGCGCCAGCAGCTCCGGACAGGGGAGTTCCTTGGAGACCCAGTACTTC. This codes for CASSSGQGSSLETQYF.

V is TRBV28 and J is TRBJ2-7; tentative D call: TRBD1 (6 bases). Germline CDR1 is MDHEN and CDR2 is SYDVKM. The CDR3 consists of 16 residues. V shed 3 bases and J shed 5 bases, with 20 bases lying between them. The CDR3 coding sequence is TGTGCCAGCAGTTTTAGACCAGGGGCAGTCGGGGACGAGCAGTACTTC. Translated: CASSFRPGAVGDEQYF.

This clone was seen only a few times. The chain is built from TRBV2 and TRBJ1-5, with D tentatively TRBD1 (6 bases). V was clipped by 1 base and J by 6 bases, with 13 bases between them. The CDR3 sequence is 15 residues long. Germline V gene sequence: CDR1 SNHLY, CDR2 FYNNEI. CDR3 bases: TGTGCCAGCAGTGAAGTCAGGGGACGGATTCAGCCCCAGCATTTT. Residues: CASSEVRGRIQPQHF.

The V gene is TRBV29-1, the J gene TRBJ2-1; a weak D match, TRBD2 (5 bases). Per the germline V gene, CDR1 is SQVTM and CDR2 is ANQGSEA. This CDR3 has 14 amino acids. V was clipped by 0 bases and J by 8 bases, with 14 bases between them. CDR3 in amino acids: CSVEDRGPEDEQFF. CDR3 DNA: TGCAGCGTTGAAGATCGCGGACCGGAGGATGAGCAGTTCTTC.

This clone occurred a few times. The chain couples TRBV18 to TRBJ2-1; D call uncertain. V lost 2 bases, J lost 2 bases, and 10 bases lay in between. Germline loops: CDR1 KGHSH, CDR2 LQKENI. This CDR3 spans 15 amino acids. The CDR3 DNA is TGTGCCAGCTCACCATCGGCGGAAGCCTACAATGAGCAGTTCTTC. This gives the protein CASSPSAEAYNEQFF.

The chain couples TRBV5-1 to TRBJ2-5, with TRBD2 as a possible D gene (5 bases). Germline V gives CDR1 SGHRS, CDR2 YFSETQ. This CDR3 has 15 amino acids. V lost 1 base and J 1 base, leaving 11 bases between the germline ends. The CDR3 region is CASSLLGSGQETQYF. The CDR3 DNA reads as TGCGCCAGCAGCTTGTTGGGAAGCGGCCAAGAGACCCAGTACTTC.

In DNA, the CDR3 is TGTGCCAGCAGCCCCGGACAGGGTTCTACCGGGGAGCTGTTTTTT. It codes for CASSPGQGSTGELFF. This chain connects TRBV7-7 to TRBJ2-2, with 8 bases fitting TRBD1. There are 15 residues in the CDR3. The germline CDR1 and CDR2 sequences are SSHAT and FNYEAQ (reference sequence). V lost 5 bases and J lost 5; bases outside the gene matches: 7.

This chain links TRBV6-6 with TRBJ2-5, with D possibly being TRBD1 (5 bases). CDR1 and CDR2 (germline): MNHNY, SVGAGI (reference sequence). Between the trimmed V and J ends, which lost 8 bases and 2 bases, there was a span of 9 bases. The CDR3 runs to 12 residues. The CDR3 loop is CASRQGQETQYF. CDR3 DNA: TGTGCCAGCCGGCAGGGACAAGAGACCCAGTACTTC.

The genes are TRBV29-1 and TRBJ1-5; D possibly corresponds to TRBD1 (5 bases). The germline V and J ends were trimmed by 8 bases and 7 bases, with 42 bases remaining between them. The CDR3 totals 21 residues. Looked up from germline, CDR1 is SQVTM and CDR2 is ANQGSEA. The CDR3 DNA follows: TGCAGCCCATCGTCGGGCAATCACTGGCGCCCGTGGGGGGAACTCCACCAGCCCCAGCATTTT. Protein sequence: CSPSSGNHWRPWGELHQPQHF.

This clone came up a few times. This chain links TRBV10-3 with TRBJ1-2; TRBD1 might be the D (6 bases). The CDR3 is 12 residues long. Looked up from germline, CDR1 is ENHRY and CDR2 is SYGVKD. Trimming took 4 bases from V and 5 from J, leaving 8 bases between them. The CDR3 reads CAISGTAYGYTF. The DNA of the CDR3 is TGTGCCATCAGTGGGACAGCTTATGGCTACACCTTC.

This clone was counted a few times. This sequence joins TRBV27 and TRBJ2-1, with TRBD2 matching 12 bases. This CDR3 contains 13 residues. J was trimmed by 8 bases and V by 6 bases; bases with no gene match: 2. The germline V gene has CDR1 MNHEY and CDR2 SMNVEV (reference sequence). Here the CDR3 reads CASRLAGGHEQFF. The CDR3 DNA is TGTGCCAGCAGACTAGCGGGAGGTCATGAGCAGTTCTTC.